This TCR beta chain was identified during a study of read filtering for tumor transcriptome and immune sequencing. On the study more broadly: IR-seq gave about 3.5 to 11 million TCR reads per sample; RNA-seq gave about 80 to 1,400.

CDR1 and CDR2 from the germline V gene are KGHSH and LQKENI. The ends were cut back, 4 bases at V and 6 bases at J, with 12 bases in the middle. This CDR3 has 14 amino acids. From roughly 0.4 ug of RNA, a library with molecular barcoded alpha/delta and beta/gamma adaptors was made. TCRdb analysed the reads with MiXCR anew, one entry per CDR3 protein. Of some 41,000 distinct CDR3 sequences listed, 12% are singletons. This clonotype was found many times. Antigen unknown. General study findings and limits: Around 82% of IR-seq clonotypes had a single read, yet these held about 3.6% of reads.

This receptor was taken from a donor at least 40 years old with multiple myeloma. Sequences were obtained from a population of CD138-negative cells sorted from bone marrow. The chain carries TRBV18 and TRBJ2-2; TRBD1 might be the D (6 bases). CDR3 sequence reads: CASSLWTVAGELFF. The CDR3 region has the DNA TGTGCCAGCTCACTCTGGACAGTCGCCGGGGAGCTGTTTTTT.